The rows below give T cell receptor beta chains drawn from one sample of a study of T cells in Graves' hyperthyroidism and ophthalmopathy. MiXCR was run by TCRdb on the multiplex PCR reads, yielding one entry per CDR3 protein. The profile shows 250,000 to 300,000 distinct CDR3 sequences, around 19% of them singletons. Sequencing was performed on blood. The receptors were gathered from a man over 45 with Graves' ophthalmopathy. Both conserved end residues are trimmed from each CDR3.

TRBV5-1	TRBJ2-2	ASSLIGPNTGELF
TRBV4-2	TRBJ2-3	ASSQEGGSAYTDTQY
TRBV27	TRBJ1-1	ASSAPGGNTEAF
TRBV27	TRBJ2-5	ASSLGLHQETQY
TRBV19	TRBJ1-5	ASSMVDSSNQPQH
TRBV28	TRBJ2-2	ASSPSGTGGTGELF
TRBV4-2	TRBJ1-4	ASSQAQGDLNEKLF
TRBV5-1	TRBJ2-7	ASSSNWDPLYEQY
TRBV5-1	TRBJ2-2	ASSSPGGARGELF
TRBV7-9	TRBJ2-2	ASSSGLAPGELF
TRBV24-1	TRBJ2-5	ATSDSLRTSGRGETQY
TRBV7-9	TRBJ2-1	ASSSTIKLFGNEQF
TRBV6-2/TRBV6-3	TRBJ2-7	ASSVEGMASGSYEQY
TRBV20-1	TRBJ1-1	SARDPRGTEAF
TRBV7-2	TRBJ2-1	ASSLRLAGGDEQF
TRBV6-1	TRBJ2-3	ASHILAGLLDTQY
TRBV5-1	TRBJ2-2	ASSLATGATGELF
TRBV30	TRBJ1-2	AWHIGKDGHYGYT